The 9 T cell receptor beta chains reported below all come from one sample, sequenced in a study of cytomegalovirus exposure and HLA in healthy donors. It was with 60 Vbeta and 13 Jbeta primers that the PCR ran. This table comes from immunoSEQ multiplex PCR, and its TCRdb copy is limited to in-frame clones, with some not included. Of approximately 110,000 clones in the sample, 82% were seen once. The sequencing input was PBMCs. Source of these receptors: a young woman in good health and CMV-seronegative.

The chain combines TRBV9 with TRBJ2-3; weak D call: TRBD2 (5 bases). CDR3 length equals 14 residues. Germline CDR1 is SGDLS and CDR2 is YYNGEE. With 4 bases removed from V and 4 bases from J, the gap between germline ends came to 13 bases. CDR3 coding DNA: TGTGCCAGCAGCCCCCAGCGGTTGGCAGATACGCAGTATTTT. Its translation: CASSPQRLADTQYF.

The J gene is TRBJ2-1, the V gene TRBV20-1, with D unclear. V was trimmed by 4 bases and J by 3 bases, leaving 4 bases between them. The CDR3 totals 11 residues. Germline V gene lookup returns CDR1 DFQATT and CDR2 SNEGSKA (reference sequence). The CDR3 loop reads CSAIIYNEQFF. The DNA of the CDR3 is TGCAGTGCTATCATCTACAATGAGCAGTTCTTC.

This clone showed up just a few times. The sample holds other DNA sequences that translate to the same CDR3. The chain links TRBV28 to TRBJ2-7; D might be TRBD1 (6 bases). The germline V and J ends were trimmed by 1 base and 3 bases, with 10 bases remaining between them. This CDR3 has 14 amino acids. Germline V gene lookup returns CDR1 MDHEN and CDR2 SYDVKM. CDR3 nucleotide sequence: TGTGCCAGCAGTTTATTCAGGGGTGGCTACGAGCAGTACTTC. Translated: CASSLFRGGYEQYF.

The DNA for the CDR3 is TGTGCCAGTAGTATTGGACAGGGGGCGTTTGAAAAACTGTTTTTT. It is translated as CASSIGQGAFEKLFF. This chain links TRBV19 with TRBJ1-4; TRBD1 aligns across 11 bases. Germline values: CDR1 LNHDA, CDR2 SQIVND (reference sequence). V lost 3 bases and J lost 7; bases outside the gene matches: 4. The CDR3 length is 15 residues. Looking up the rest from reference TRBV19 and TRBJ1-4 gives the full variable domain: DGGITQSPKYLFRKEGQNVTLSCEQNLNHDAMYWYRQDPGQGLRLIYYSQIVNDFQKGDIAEGYSVSREKKESFPLTVTSAQKNPTAFYLCASSIGQGAFEKLFFGSGTQLSVL.

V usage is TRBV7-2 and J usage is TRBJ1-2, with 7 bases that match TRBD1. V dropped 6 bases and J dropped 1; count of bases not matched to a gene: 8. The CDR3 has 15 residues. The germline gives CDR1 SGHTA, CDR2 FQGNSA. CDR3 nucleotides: TGTGCCAGCAGACCGGGACAGCCCTATAACTATGGCTACACCTTC. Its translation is CASRPGQPYNYGYTF.

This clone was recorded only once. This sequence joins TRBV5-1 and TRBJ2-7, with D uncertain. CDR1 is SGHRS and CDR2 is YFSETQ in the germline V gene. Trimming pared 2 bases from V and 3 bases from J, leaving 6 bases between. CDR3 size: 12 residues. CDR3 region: CASSFDSYEQYF. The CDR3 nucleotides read TGCGCCAGCAGCTTTGATAGCTACGAGCAGTACTTC.

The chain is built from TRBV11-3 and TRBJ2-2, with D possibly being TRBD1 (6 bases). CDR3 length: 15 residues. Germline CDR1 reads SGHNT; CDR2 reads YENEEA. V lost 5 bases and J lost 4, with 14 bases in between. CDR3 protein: CASSMRGSGTGELFF. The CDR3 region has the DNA TGTGCCAGCAGCATGAGGGGGTCGGGCACCGGGGAGCTGTTTTTT.

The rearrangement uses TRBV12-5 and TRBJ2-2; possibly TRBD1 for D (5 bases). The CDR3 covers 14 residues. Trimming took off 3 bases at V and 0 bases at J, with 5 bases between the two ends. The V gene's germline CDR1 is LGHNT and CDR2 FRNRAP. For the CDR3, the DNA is TGTGCTAGTGGTTTACAGGCGAACACCGGGGAGCTGTTTTTT. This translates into CASGLQANTGELFF. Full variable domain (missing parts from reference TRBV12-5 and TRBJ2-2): DARVTQTPRHKVTEMGQEVTMRCQPILGHNTVFWYRQTMMQGLELLAYFRNRAPLDDSGMPKDRFSAEMPDATLATLKIQPSEPRDSAVYFCASGLQANTGELFFGEGSRLTVL.

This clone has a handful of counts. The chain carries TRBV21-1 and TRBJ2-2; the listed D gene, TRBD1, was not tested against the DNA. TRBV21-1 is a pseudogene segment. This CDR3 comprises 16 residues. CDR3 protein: CASSKRQGENTGELFF. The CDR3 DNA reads TGTGCCAGCAGCAAAAGACAGGGTGAGAACACCGGGGAGCTGTTTTTT.